This T cell receptor (beta chain) was sequenced for a study of beta chain features in type 1 diabetes. Overall study context: In age, gender and cell yields, patients were similar to healthy donors.

This clone was seen only a few times. Sequenced material consisted of expressed TCRB transcripts (all of the isolated RNA was reverse transcribed). Libraries were prepared by immunoSEQ multiplex PCR; TCRdb keeps only in-frame clonotypes and omits some of them. The sample lists fewer than 650,000 clones; roughly 15% were seen once. This CDR3 spans 15 amino acids. Germline CDR1 is KGHSH and CDR2 is LQKENI. The V gene end was trimmed by 3 bases and the J gene end by 5 bases; junction bases not matched to a gene: 9. This clonotype was obtained from a man aged 18 to 30 in good health. The chain carries TRBV18 and TRBJ2-7; TRBD1 agrees at 8 bases. Sample: naive CD4+ T cells from blood. The CDR3 DNA is TGTGCCAGCTCACCGGGACAGGCCATGAGTAACGAGCAGTACTTC. Translation gives CASSPGQAMSNEQYF.